The 26 T cell receptor beta chains reported below all come from one sample, sequenced in a study of T cell repertoires in cytomegalovirus infection. Via MiXCR, TCRdb re-called the reads, giving one row per CDR3 protein. The sample lists 830,000 or so distinct CDR3 sequences, approximately 29% seen once, with about an eighth in the top ten. The antigens of these receptors remain unknown. Here the sequenced sample was cultured CD8+ T cells from PBMCs, taken from culture after CMV antigen stimulation. These receptors all come from a human donor in good health (CMV status not recorded). Some clones in this sample may be carry-over from other donors' samples.

CDR3 coding DNA: TGTGCCAGCAGCTTTTGGACAGATCATACGAACACTGAAGCTTTCTTT. Its protein product is CASSFWTDHTNTEAFF. The chain has TRBV11-2 and TRBJ1-1; a possible D gene is TRBD1 (6 bases). This CDR3 is built from 16 residues. The ends were cut back, 3 bases at V and 1 base at J, with 15 bases in the middle. CDR1 is SGHAT and CDR2 is FQNNGV in the germline V gene.

V and J are TRBV6-2 or TRBV6-3 and TRBJ1-3, with D unclear. V was trimmed by 3 bases and J by 2 bases, leaving 8 bases between them. The germline V gene encodes CDR1 MNHEY and CDR2 SVGEGT. The CDR3 extends over 14 amino acids. The DNA for the CDR3 is TGTGCCAGCAGTTATTATGGACCTGGAAACACCATATATTTT. Translating gives CASSYYGPGNTIYF.

The rearrangement joins TRBV7-3 to TRBJ2-3, with TRBD2 as a possible D gene (7 bases). The CDR3 extends over 18 amino acids. V was cut by 0 bases and J by 7 bases, with 23 bases left in between. Germline V gene sequence: CDR1 SGHTA, CDR2 FQGTGA. Written as DNA, the CDR3 is TGTGCCAGCAGCTTAACGGGGGAGGGGGTCGCGCGGAGGCATACGCAGTATTTT. It is translated as CASSLTGEGVARRHTQYF. The whole variable domain, filled in from reference TRBV7-3 and TRBJ2-3, reads GAGVSQTPSNKVTEKGKYVELRCDPISGHTALYWYRQSLGQGPEFLIYFQGTGAADDSGLPNDRFFAVRPEGSVSTLKIQRTERGDSAVYLCASSLTGEGVARRHTQYFGPGTRLTVL.

The gene calls are TRBV12-5 and TRBJ2-1; the D is unclear. Per germline, CDR1 LGHNT and CDR2 FRNRAP. Trimming removed 1 base at V and 5 bases at J, with 6 bases between. The CDR3 runs 13 residues. The CDR3 protein is CASGLGRDNEQFF. For the CDR3, the DNA is TGTGCTAGTGGTTTGGGCAGAGACAATGAGCAGTTCTTC.

In this sample, this clonotype turned up a few times. CDR3 coding DNA: TGTGCCAGCAGCCAAGAGGTTGGGGCCTACGAGCAGTACTTC. It codes for CASSQEVGAYEQYF. The chain recombines TRBV14 with TRBJ2-7; the D is unclear. The V and J ends lost 0 bases and 2 bases respectively, with 8 bases between them. The CDR3 has 14 amino acids. The germline CDR1 and CDR2 sequences are SGHDN and FVKESK.

The rearrangement joins TRBV6-1 to TRBJ2-7; weak D call: TRBD2 (7 bases). The CDR3 length is 16 residues. The ends were cut back, 2 bases at V and 2 bases at J, with 16 bases in the middle. Germline assignment: CDR1 MNHNS and CDR2 SASEGT. CDR3 nucleotides: TGTGCCAGCAGTGAATCTAGTGGCGGGGGCCCCTACGAGCAGTACGTC. This encodes CASSESSGGGPYEQYV.

Points on this clonotype: Being one base from a much bigger clone, this may be a read error. V gene TRBV7-1 combines with J gene TRBJ1-5; a weak D match, TRBD1 (5 bases). TRBV7-1 is assigned to the ORF class and has an uncertain function. The CDR3 runs 12 residues. CDR3 bases: TGTGCCAGCAGCACACAGAGACAGCCCCTGCATTTT. It encodes CASSTQRQPLHF.

This clonotype was counted a few times. The chain is built from TRBV2 and TRBJ1-1, with D unresolved. The CDR3 covers 14 residues. V was shortened by 3 bases and J by 1 base, with 9 bases between the two germline ends. Per the germline V gene, CDR1 is SNHLY and CDR2 is FYNNEI. This chain's CDR3 is CASSEVSKNTEAFF. The CDR3 region has the DNA TGTGCCAGCAGTGAGGTTAGCAAGAACACTGAAGCTTTCTTT.

This clonotype has more than one count but fewer than ten. This chain uses TRBV19 with TRBJ2-3; no clear D. V lost 5 bases and J 4 bases, leaving 16 bases between the germline ends. The CDR3 covers 15 residues. CDR1 is LNHDA, CDR2 SQIVND, per germline (reference sequence). For the CDR3, the DNA is TGTGCCAGTAGTTTCGGCTTTGGCAGATCAGATACGCAGTATTTT. Translating gives CASSFGFGRSDTQYF.

The table lists this clonotype with a few counts. This chain connects TRBV2 to TRBJ2-7; the D call may be TRBD1 or TRBD2 (5 bases each). The CDR3 extends over 16 amino acids. Germline loops: CDR1 SNHLY, CDR2 FYNNEI. Trimming left V 3 bases short and J 0 bases short, with 15 bases between. Here the CDR3 reads CASSDGTPGFSYEQYF. As DNA, the CDR3 is TGTGCCAGCAGTGATGGGACGCCAGGCTTCTCCTACGAGCAGTACTTC.

This clonotype was seen at least ten times. The chain links TRBV2 to TRBJ1-4, with D possibly matching TRBD1 (6 bases). Trimming cost V 3 bases and J 7 bases, with 15 bases left between them. The CDR3 spans 15 residues. Germline V gene sequence: CDR1 SNHLY, CDR2 FYNNEI. The CDR3 protein is CASSESMDRGEKLFF. The CDR3 nucleotides read TGTGCCAGCAGTGAGAGTATGGACAGAGGTGAAAAACTGTTTTTT.

The chain is built from TRBV6-8 and TRBJ1-2, with unresolved D. The V end was cut by 7 bases, the J end by 2 bases, with 14 bases between. The CDR3 is 14 residues long. The V gene's germline CDR1 is MNHGY and CDR2 SAAAGT. CDR3 DNA sequence: TGTGCCAGCAAGAGCGAACAGAGAAACTATGGCTACACCTTC. It specifies CASKSEQRNYGYTF.

The chain uses TRBV6-5 and TRBJ1-5, with D perhaps matching TRBD1 (5 bases). V was cut by 0 bases and J by 6 bases, with 12 bases left in between. Germline V gene sequence: CDR1 MNHEY, CDR2 SVGAGI. The CDR3 consists of 15 residues. CDR3 loop: CASSYSMGGGQPQHF. The DNA of the CDR3 is TGTGCCAGCAGTTACTCAATGGGTGGGGGTCAGCCCCAGCATTTT.

The V call is TRBV6-8, the J call TRBJ2-5; TRBD1 is a possible D gene (6 bases). The CDR3 loop spans 16 amino acids. Germline-derived CDR1 and CDR2 are MNHGY and SAAAGT. V was trimmed by 5 bases and J by 5 bases, leaving 21 bases between them. The CDR3 sequence is CASSPNLETGEETQYF. Here the CDR3 DNA reads TGTGCCAGCAGTCCGAATTTAGAGACAGGAGAGGAGACCCAGTACTTC.

The J gene is TRBJ2-5, the V gene TRBV29-1, with 7 positions matching TRBD2. The germline V gene has CDR1 SQVTM and CDR2 ANQGSEA. The V segment lost 6 bases and the J segment 4 bases; nucleotides outside the gene matches: 11. The length of the CDR3 is 14 residues. The CDR3 is CSVFLAGEGETQYF. The CDR3 nucleotides are TGCAGCGTATTTCTCGCGGGGGAGGGAGAGACCCAGTACTTC.

The gene calls are TRBV14 and TRBJ2-7, with 13 bases that match TRBD2. CDR1 is SGHDN, CDR2 FVKESK, per germline. The CDR3 contains 15 residues. V dropped 3 bases and J dropped 3; count of bases not matched to a gene: 2. In DNA form, the CDR3 reads TGTGCCAGCAGCCACCGACTAGCGGGGGGCTACGAGCAGTACTTC. It encodes CASSHRLAGGYEQYF.

The rearrangement joins TRBV6-2 or TRBV6-3 to TRBJ2-2, with D unresolved. The germline V and J ends were trimmed by 0 bases and 8 bases, with 10 bases remaining between them. The CDR3 is 14 residues long. CDR1 is MNHEY and CDR2 is SVGEGT in the germline V gene. This CDR3 is CASSYSSSRGELFF. CDR3 DNA: TGTGCCAGCAGTTACTCGTCCAGCAGAGGGGAGCTGTTTTTT.

The chain carries TRBV5-5 and TRBJ1-1; TRBD1 matches 9 bases. This CDR3 is built from 15 residues. Germline V lookup: CDR1 SGHKS, CDR2 YYEKEE (reference sequence). The junction had 8 bases not matched to a gene; V was cut back by 4 bases and J by 4 bases. CDR3 region: CASSEWDRVFTEAFF. The CDR3 nucleotides read TGTGCCAGCAGCGAGTGGGACAGGGTTTTCACTGAAGCTTTCTTT.

The table lists this clonotype with a count of one. The chain is built from TRBV6-8 and TRBJ1-2; D gene ambiguous. Germline V gene data show CDR1 as MNHGY and CDR2 as SAAAGT. The CDR3 has 12 residues. V lost 5 bases and J 10 bases, leaving 14 bases between the germline ends. In DNA form, the CDR3 reads TGTGCCAGCAGTGGCTGGGGTATTGACTACACCTTC. Translated, it gives CASSGWGIDYTF.

There are a few counts of this clonotype. V and J are TRBV6-5 and TRBJ1-2; possibly TRBD1 for D (5 bases). Per germline, CDR1 MNHEY and CDR2 SVGAGI. The CDR3 runs to 13 residues. V lost 7 bases to trimming and J lost 7 bases, with 16 bases between them. In DNA form, the CDR3 reads TGTGCCAGCATCGAAGGGACGGGTCGTGGCTACACCTTC. Its translation is CASIEGTGRGYTF.

The chain carries TRBV27 and TRBJ2-3, with D tentatively TRBD2 (6 bases). The CDR3 spans 14 residues. Trimming took 6 bases from V and 0 from J, leaving 10 bases between them. CDR1 and CDR2 (germline): MNHEY, SMNVEV (reference sequence). CDR3 amino acids: CASSQRASTDTQYF. CDR3 coding DNA: TGTGCCAGCAGCCAGCGGGCGAGCACAGATACGCAGTATTTT.

V gene TRBV20-1 combines with J gene TRBJ2-7, with a tentative D call TRBD2 (5 bases). CDR3 length: 14 residues. The germline CDR1 and CDR2 sequences are DFQATT and SNEGSKA (reference sequence). V lost 0 bases to trimming and J lost 4 bases, with 13 bases between them. CDR3 nucleotide sequence: TGCAGTGCTAGAGAAGCGGATCGGGGTTACGAGCAGTACTTC. Amino acid sequence: CSAREADRGYEQYF.

This chain connects TRBV6-5 to TRBJ1-2; D call uncertain. Trimming shortened V by 5 bases and J by 4 bases, and 11 bases separated the two germline ends. Germline CDR1 MNHEY, CDR2 SVGAGI. This CDR3 comprises 13 residues. The CDR3 loop is CASSPQRPYGYTF. CDR3 nucleotides: TGTGCCAGCAGTCCACAGCGTCCCTATGGCTACACCTTC.

This chain links TRBV19 with TRBJ1-1, with no clear D. The V end lost 10 bases, the J end lost 6 bases, and 15 bases lay between the germline ends. The V gene's germline CDR1 is LNHDA and CDR2 SQIVND (reference sequence). The CDR3 sequence is 12 residues long. The CDR3 sequence is CATMKGASEAFF. The CDR3 region has the DNA TGTGCCACCATGAAGGGAGCCTCTGAAGCTTTCTTT.

The chain uses TRBV2 and TRBJ1-1; D not certain. The CDR3 is 11 residues long. V lost 4 bases to trimming and J lost 8 bases, with 8 bases between them. Germline CDR1 and CDR2: SNHLY and FYNNEI. CDR3 loop: CASSAGLEAFF. The CDR3 DNA is TGTGCCAGCAGTGCCGGGCTAGAAGCTTTCTTT.

This chain uses TRBV12-3 or TRBV12-4 with TRBJ1-5, with D tentatively TRBD1 (6 bases). This CDR3 comprises 16 residues. Trimming left V 3 bases short and J 7 bases short, with 19 bases between. The CDR3: CASSFLRWGAEQPQHF. CDR3 coding DNA: TGTGCCAGCAGTTTCTTGAGGTGGGGGGCTGAACAGCCCCAGCATTTT.